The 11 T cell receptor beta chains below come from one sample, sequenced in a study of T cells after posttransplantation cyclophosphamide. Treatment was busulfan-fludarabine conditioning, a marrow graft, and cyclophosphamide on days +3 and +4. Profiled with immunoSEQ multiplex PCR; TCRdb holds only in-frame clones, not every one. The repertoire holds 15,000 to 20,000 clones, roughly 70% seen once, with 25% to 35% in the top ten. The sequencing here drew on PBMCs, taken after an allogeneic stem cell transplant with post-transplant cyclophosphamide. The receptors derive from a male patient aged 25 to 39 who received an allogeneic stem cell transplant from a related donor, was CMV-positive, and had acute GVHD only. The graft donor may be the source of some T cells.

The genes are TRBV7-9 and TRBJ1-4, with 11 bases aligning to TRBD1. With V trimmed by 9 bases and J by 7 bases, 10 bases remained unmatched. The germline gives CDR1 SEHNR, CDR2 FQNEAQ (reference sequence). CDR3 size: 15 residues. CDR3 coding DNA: TGTGCCAGTCGGGACAGGGGGTTCGCTCGTGAAAAACTGTTTTTT. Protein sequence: CASRDRGFAREKLFF. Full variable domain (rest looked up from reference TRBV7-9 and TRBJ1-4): DTGVSQNPRHKITKRGQNVTFRCDPISEHNRLYWYRQTLGQGPEFLTYFQNEAQLEKSRLLSDRFSAERPKGSFSTLEIQRTEQGDSAMYLCASRDRGFAREKLFFGSGTQLSVL.

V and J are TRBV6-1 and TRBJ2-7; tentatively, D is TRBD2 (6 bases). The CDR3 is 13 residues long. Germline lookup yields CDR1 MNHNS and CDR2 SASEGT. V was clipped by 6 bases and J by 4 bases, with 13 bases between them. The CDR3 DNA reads TGTGCCAGCAGCATGCCAGGGACTTACGAGCAGTACTTC. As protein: CASSMPGTYEQYF.

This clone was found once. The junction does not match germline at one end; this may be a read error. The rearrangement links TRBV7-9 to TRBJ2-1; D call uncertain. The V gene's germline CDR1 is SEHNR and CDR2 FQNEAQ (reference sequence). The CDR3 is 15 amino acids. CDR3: CASSFYSSSYNEQFF. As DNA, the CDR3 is TGTGCCAGCAGCTTTTACAGCAGCTCCTATAATGAGCAGTTCTTC.

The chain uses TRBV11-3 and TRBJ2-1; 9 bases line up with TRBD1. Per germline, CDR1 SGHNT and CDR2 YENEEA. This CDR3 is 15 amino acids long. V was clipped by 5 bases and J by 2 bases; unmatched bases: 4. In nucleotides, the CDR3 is TGTGCCAGCAGCCGCACAGGGGGCCCCTACAATGAGCAGTTCTTC. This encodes CASSRTGGPYNEQFF.

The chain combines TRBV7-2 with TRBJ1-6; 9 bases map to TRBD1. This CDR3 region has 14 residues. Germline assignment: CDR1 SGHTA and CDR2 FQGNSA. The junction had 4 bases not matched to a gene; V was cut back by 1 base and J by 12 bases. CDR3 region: CASSLGTGEKPLHF. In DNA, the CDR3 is TGTGCCAGCAGCTTAGGGACAGGGGAGAAACCCCTCCACTTT.

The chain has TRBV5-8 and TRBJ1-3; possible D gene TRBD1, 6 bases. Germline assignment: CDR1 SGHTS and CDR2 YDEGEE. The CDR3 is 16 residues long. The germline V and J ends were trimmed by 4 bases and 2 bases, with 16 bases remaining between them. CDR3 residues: CASSLSTGIPGNTIYF. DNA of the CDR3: TGTGCCAGCAGCCTCAGTACAGGGATTCCTGGAAACACCATATATTTT.

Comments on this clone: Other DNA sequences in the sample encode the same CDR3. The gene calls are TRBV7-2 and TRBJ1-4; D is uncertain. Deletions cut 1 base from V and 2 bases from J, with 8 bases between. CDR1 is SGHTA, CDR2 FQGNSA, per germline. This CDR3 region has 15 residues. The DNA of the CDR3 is TGTGCCAGCAGCTTAGGTGGGAGGACTAATGAAAAACTGTTTTTT. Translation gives CASSLGGRTNEKLFF. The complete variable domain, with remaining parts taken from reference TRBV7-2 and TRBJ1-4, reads GAGVSQSPSNKVTEKGKDVELRCDPISGHTALYWYRQSLGQGLEFLIYFQGNSAPDKSGLPSDRFSAERTGGSVSTLTIQRTQQEDSAVYLCASSLGGRTNEKLFFGSGTQLSVL.

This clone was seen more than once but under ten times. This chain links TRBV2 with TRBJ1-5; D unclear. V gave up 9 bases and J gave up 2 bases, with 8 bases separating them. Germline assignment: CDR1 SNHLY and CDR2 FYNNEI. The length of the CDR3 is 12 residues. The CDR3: CARGIGNQPQHF. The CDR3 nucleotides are TGTGCCAGGGGCATAGGCAATCAGCCCCAGCATTTT.

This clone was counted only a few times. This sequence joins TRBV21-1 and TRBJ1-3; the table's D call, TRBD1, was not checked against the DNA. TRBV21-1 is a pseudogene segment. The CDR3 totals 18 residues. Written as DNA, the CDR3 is TGTGCCAGCAGCAATAGTGGGAATGGGGCCCAGACTGGAAACACCATATATTTT. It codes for CASSNSGNGAQTGNTIYF.

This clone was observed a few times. CDR3 protein: CATSSPDRQFYGYTF. The CDR3 DNA reads as TGTGCCACCAGCTCTCCGGACAGACAATTCTATGGCTACACCTTC. The genes are TRBV15 and TRBJ1-2; tentative D call: TRBD1 (6 bases). CDR3 length: 15 amino acids. Trimming shortened V by 5 bases and J by 4 bases, and 17 bases separated the two germline ends. From germline, CDR1 is LNHNV and CDR2 YYDKDF (reference sequence).

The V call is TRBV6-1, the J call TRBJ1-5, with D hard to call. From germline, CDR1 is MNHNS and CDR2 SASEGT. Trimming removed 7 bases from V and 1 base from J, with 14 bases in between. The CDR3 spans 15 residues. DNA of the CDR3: TGTGCCAGCACTCCAGGATCGGGGAGCAATCAGCCCCAGCATTTT. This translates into CASTPGSGSNQPQHF.